This passage covers 7 T cell receptor beta chains from one sample sequenced in a study of blood T cell repertoires in COVID-19. The assay was immunoSEQ multiplex PCR, and TCRdb's table has in-frame clones only and misses some. The sample holds 250,000 or so clones; around 85% are singletons and the top ten take roughly 6.3%. Source material: peripheral blood. The receptors come from a man in his fifties or sixties with acute or convalescent COVID-19.

The chain combines TRBV20-1 with TRBJ2-1; TRBD2 matches at 10 bases. In germline, CDR1 is DFQATT, CDR2 SNEGSKA (reference sequence). The length of the CDR3 is 11 residues. The V segment lost 5 bases and the J segment 9 bases; nucleotides outside the gene matches: 1. CDR3 nucleotides: TGCAGTGCTCTAGCGGGAGTTGAGCAGTTCTTC. This encodes CSALAGVEQFF.

The V and J genes are TRBV27 and TRBJ2-5, with a tentative D call TRBD2 (5 bases). The V gene's germline CDR1 is MNHEY and CDR2 SMNVEV (reference sequence). This CDR3 spans 14 amino acids. Trimming took off 5 bases at V and 2 bases at J, with 12 bases between the two ends. The CDR3 region has the DNA TGTGCCAGCAGTCATTCAGGACTTCAAGAGACCCAGTACTTC. Translated, it gives CASSHSGLQETQYF.

This chain uses TRBV20-1 with TRBJ2-5; D may be TRBD2 (6 bases). Germline V gene lookup returns CDR1 DFQATT and CDR2 SNEGSKA (reference sequence). CDR3 length: 11 amino acids. V lost 3 bases and J 4 bases, leaving 6 bases between the germline ends. The CDR3 loop reads CSARGGETQYF. The CDR3 DNA is TGCAGTGCTAGGGGAGGAGAGACCCAGTACTTC.

This clone showed up just once. The DNA for the CDR3 is TGTGCCAGCAGCTCGGGGTTTCCCCAAGAGACCCAGTACTTC. It yields the protein CASSSGFPQETQYF. The chain couples TRBV5-6 to TRBJ2-5; tentatively, D is TRBD2 (5 bases). The CDR3 loop spans 14 amino acids. Trimming cost V 3 bases and J 1 base, with 10 bases left between them. Germline CDR1 reads SGHDT; CDR2 reads YYEEEE.

The genes are TRBV5-4 and TRBJ2-7, with 9 bases identical to TRBD2. Looked up from germline, CDR1 is SGHNT and CDR2 is YYREEE (reference sequence). V gave up 2 bases and J gave up 5 bases; unmatched junction bases: 5. This CDR3 has 14 residues. The CDR3 sequence: CASSFGGRVHEQYF. The CDR3 DNA is TGTGCCAGCAGCTTCGGCGGGAGGGTCCACGAGCAGTACTTC.

This CDR3 reads CASSLFTGANVLTF. CDR3 sequence (DNA): TGTGCCAGCAGCCTTTTTACTGGGGCCAACGTCCTGACTTTC. V gene TRBV5-4 combines with J gene TRBJ2-6, with D hard to call. Trimming cost V 4 bases and J 2 bases, with 7 bases left between them. The V gene's germline CDR1 is SGHNT and CDR2 YYREEE (reference sequence). The CDR3 extends over 14 amino acids.

The chain is built from TRBV27 and TRBJ2-7, with D perhaps TRBD1 (6 bases). The V gene lost 10 bases and the J gene lost 2 bases, with 15 bases spanning the gap. CDR1 and CDR2 from the germline V gene are MNHEY and SMNVEV (reference sequence). There are 13 residues in the CDR3. The CDR3 region has the DNA TGTGCCATCCGGGGACACGGGGCCTACGAGCAGTACTTC. This codes for CAIRGHGAYEQYF.